This entry is about one T cell receptor beta chain. The data were obtained in a study of T-cell memory formation after mild COVID-19. The germline CDR1 and CDR2 sequences are KGHSH and LQKENI. The V end lost 6 bases, the J end lost 11 bases, and 14 bases lay between the germline ends. The CDR3 spans 11 residues. TCRdb reprocessed the 5' RACE reads with MiXCR, giving one entry per CDR3 protein. The data contain 300,000 to 400,000 distinct CDR3 sequences, 25% to 30% of them singletons. The clonotype was recovered from an adult woman who had mild COVID-19 (a few samples of this study predate the infection). Cell type and time point are not known. The V and J genes are TRBV18 and TRBJ2-7; no reliable D call. The sequenced sample was PBMCs or a T cell subset sorted from them (not recorded which). The CDR3 nucleotides read TGTGCCAGCTCGATAGAGGAATACAAGTACTTC. This codes for CASSIEEYKYF.